Presented here are 25 T cell receptor beta chains from one specimen sequenced in a study of cytomegalovirus exposure and HLA in healthy donors (dated by TCRdb to about 2017). The library was made by the immunoSEQ multiplex PCR assay. For the multiplex PCR, a mixture combining 60 forward primers for TCR Vbeta segments and 13 reverse primers for TCR Jbeta segments was used. Imported from immuneACCESS, the table was reduced by TCRdb to in-frame sequences with V and J called. These copies leave out some clones; in studies compared against another copy, an unresolved V gene accounts for under half, and the cause of the remainder is not known. This sample is represented by under 300,000 clones; about nine tenths of them were singletons. Together, the top ten hold approximately 4.3% of the sample. Source material: PBMCs. The receptors were sampled from a man aged 35-49 years in good health and CMV-seropositive.

The rearrangement joins TRBV29-1 to TRBJ1-3, with D perhaps matching TRBD1 (6 bases). Germline-derived CDR1 and CDR2 are SQVTM and ANQGSEA. V was shortened by 3 bases and J by 0 bases, with 15 bases between the two germline ends. This CDR3 comprises 16 residues. The CDR3 nucleotides are TGCAGCGTTGACCTAATCGGGACAAGCTCTGGAAACACCATATATTTT. Translation: CSVDLIGTSSGNTIYF.

The chain is built from TRBV2 and TRBJ2-7; D is perhaps TRBD1 (5 bases). Germline-derived CDR1 and CDR2 are SNHLY and FYNNEI. This CDR3 is 15 amino acids long. The germline V and J ends were trimmed by 2 bases and 3 bases, with 14 bases remaining between them. Here the CDR3 DNA reads TGTGCCAGCAGTGAAAGAGATAGGGGCTACTACGAGCAGTACTTC. This sequence encodes CASSERDRGYYEQYF.

The chain has TRBV30 and TRBJ2-1; 8 bases align to TRBD2. Germline values: CDR1 GTSNPN, CDR2 SVGIG (reference sequence). The CDR3 totals 14 residues. Losses at the gene ends were 8 bases for V and 2 bases for J; bases not matched to a gene: 8. CDR3 sequence reads: CAVARTSPYNEQFF. In nucleotides, the CDR3 is TGTGCCGTCGCACGGACTAGCCCCTACAATGAGCAGTTCTTC.

The genes are TRBV9 and TRBJ2-3; D remains unclear. From germline, CDR1 is SGDLS and CDR2 YYNGEE. This CDR3 spans 15 amino acids. Trimming took off 1 base at V and 1 base at J, with 10 bases between the two ends. The CDR3 spells CASSVPNSRTDTQYF. In nucleotides, the CDR3 is TGTGCCAGCAGCGTACCCAACAGCCGCACAGATACGCAGTATTTT.

V gene TRBV2 combines with J gene TRBJ2-7; possible D gene TRBD2, 5 bases. Germline V gene lookup returns CDR1 SNHLY and CDR2 FYNNEI. V was pared by 4 bases and J by 3 bases, with 10 bases between. The CDR3 covers 13 residues. The CDR3: CASSGLANYEQYF. The CDR3 region has the DNA TGTGCCAGCAGTGGGCTAGCTAACTACGAGCAGTACTTC.

This chain connects TRBV11-2 to TRBJ2-7; D not certain. The V gene lost 1 base and the J gene lost 0 bases, with 13 bases spanning the gap. The CDR3 totals 16 residues. Germline values: CDR1 SGHAT, CDR2 FQNNGV. CDR3 protein: CASSLVPPGSSYEQYF. Here the CDR3 DNA reads TGTGCCAGCAGCTTAGTCCCGCCAGGTTCCTCCTACGAGCAGTACTTC.

The chain is built from TRBV7-2 and TRBJ2-7; 9 bases fit TRBD2. With V trimmed by 5 bases and J by 4 bases, 12 bases remained unmatched. CDR3 length: 16 amino acids. Looked up from germline, CDR1 is SGHTA and CDR2 is FQGNSA. The CDR3 nucleotides read TGTGCCAGCAGCCGTCGGATAGCGGGAGCGGCATACGAGCAGTACTTC. Its translation is CASSRRIAGAAYEQYF.

A note on this clone: An end of the junction differs from the germline gene, which may be a read error. The chain recombines TRBV7-7 with TRBJ2-1; possible D gene TRBD1, 5 bases. This CDR3 spans 14 amino acids. The germline CDR1 and CDR2 sequences are SSHAT and FNYEAQ (reference sequence). The CDR3 coding sequence is TGTGCTAGCAGCTTAGATAGGGGTAGCAATGAGCAGTTCTTC. The encoded protein is CASSLDRGSNEQFF. Full variable domain (outside the CDR3, taken from reference TRBV7-7 and TRBJ2-1): GAGVSQSPRYKVTKRGQDVTLRCDPISSHATLYWYQQALGQGPEFLTYFNYEAQPDKSGLPSDRFSAERPEGSISTLTIQRTEQRDSAMYRCASSLDRGSNEQFFGPGTRLTVL.

The gene calls are TRBV6-5 and TRBJ2-7; 8 positions agree with TRBD2. The CDR3 sequence is 14 residues long. CDR1 MNHEY and CDR2 SVGAGI come from the germline V gene. Losses at the gene ends were 2 bases for V and 2 bases for J; bases not matched to a gene: 2. The CDR3, as DNA: TGTGCCAGCAGTTACGACGGGAGGGCCTACGAGCAGTACTTC. Its protein is CASSYDGRAYEQYF.

The chain employs TRBV27 and TRBJ2-5; 7 nucleotides agree with TRBD1. The ends lost 5 bases at V and 4 bases at J; junction bases unmatched: 10. The CDR3 covers 15 residues. Germline-derived CDR1 and CDR2 are MNHEY and SMNVEV (reference sequence). CDR3 nucleotides: TGTGCCAGCAGTAGGCTCGACAGGGTCGGAGAGACCCAGTACTTC. This sequence encodes CASSRLDRVGETQYF.

J is TRBJ2-1 and V is TRBV9, with TRBD2 matching 8 bases. V shed 4 bases and J 4 bases; nucleotides not matched to a gene: 10. This CDR3 spans 16 amino acids. Germline V gene lookup returns CDR1 SGDLS and CDR2 YYNGEE. This CDR3 is CASSPVVAGPYNEQFF. In DNA form, the CDR3 reads TGTGCCAGCAGCCCAGTGGTAGCGGGACCTTACAATGAGCAGTTCTTC.

The chain recombines TRBV27 with TRBJ2-7; the D gene is possibly TRBD2 (6 bases). Germline assignment: CDR1 MNHEY and CDR2 SMNVEV (reference sequence). This CDR3 region has 14 residues. Trimming cost V 6 bases and J 2 bases, with 14 bases left between them. The CDR3 here is CASSHGRETYEQYF. In DNA form, the CDR3 reads TGTGCCAGCAGCCACGGGCGGGAAACCTACGAGCAGTACTTC.

The chain couples TRBV28 to TRBJ1-4; TRBD1 matches 7 bases. Germline CDR1 reads MDHEN; CDR2 reads SYDVKM. The V and J ends lost 0 bases and 0 bases, in that order; junction bases with no gene match: 4. The CDR3 has 17 residues. The CDR3 is CASSLWTGSTTNEKLFF. The CDR3 region has the DNA TGTGCCAGCAGTTTATGGACAGGGAGTACAACTAATGAAAAACTGTTTTTT.

The rearrangement links TRBV28 to TRBJ2-7, with D possibly TRBD2 on 5 matching bases. Germline CDR1 is MDHEN and CDR2 is SYDVKM. This CDR3 region has 16 residues. V shed 4 bases and J shed 3 bases, with 19 bases lying between them. CDR3 DNA: TGTGCCAGCAGTTCCCGGACCCGTGAAGGAGGCTACGAGCAGTACTTC. Its protein product is CASSSRTREGGYEQYF.

This chain joins TRBV7-9 and TRBJ2-7; D is undetermined. The CDR3 consists of 13 residues. The germline V gene encodes CDR1 SEHNR and CDR2 FQNEAQ (reference sequence). V lost 10 bases to trimming and J lost 2 bases, with 15 bases between them. Here the CDR3 reads CATNSLIAYEQYF. The CDR3 DNA follows: TGTGCCACCAACAGCTTAATAGCCTACGAGCAGTACTTC.

This clone was observed a single time. The chain is built from TRBV7-9 and TRBJ2-7, with 8 positions matching TRBD1. With 5 bases clipped from V and 5 bases from J, the junction kept 8 bases outside the gene matches. Germline values: CDR1 SEHNR, CDR2 FQNEAQ (reference sequence). The CDR3 loop spans 14 amino acids. The chain's CDR3 is CASSKLDRGNEQYF. In DNA form, the CDR3 reads TGTGCCAGCAGCAAACTAGACAGGGGTAACGAGCAGTACTTC.

This rearrangement joins TRBV28 to TRBJ2-3; 12 bases agree with TRBD2. The germline V gene encodes CDR1 MDHEN and CDR2 SYDVKM. This CDR3 spans 15 amino acids. The ends lost 8 bases at V and 3 bases at J; junction bases unmatched: 6. The DNA for the CDR3 is TGTGCCAGCCAGACTAGCGGGAGACTGACAGATACGCAGTATTTT. This translates into CASQTSGRLTDTQYF.

The rearrangement joins TRBV28 to TRBJ2-3; TRBD1 might be the D (5 bases). CDR1 is MDHEN and CDR2 is SYDVKM in the germline V gene. The CDR3 loop spans 15 amino acids. Trimming shortened V by 7 bases and J by 0 bases, and 14 bases separated the two germline ends. CDR3 DNA: TGTGCCAGCACCACACGGACACAGAGCACAGATACGCAGTATTTT. Its protein product is CASTTRTQSTDTQYF.

This clone was counted once. The chain recombines TRBV5-1 with TRBJ2-3, with D possibly being TRBD2 (5 bases). V lost 4 bases to trimming and J lost 3 bases, with 18 bases between them. Germline V gene sequence: CDR1 SGHRS, CDR2 YFSETQ. The CDR3 spans 16 residues. CDR3 protein: CASSRTTRSGTDTQYF. CDR3 in DNA: TGCGCCAGCAGCCGAACGACACGGTCGGGAACAGATACGCAGTATTTT.

The V gene is TRBV10-1, the J gene TRBJ1-3; TRBD1 matches at 10 bases. CDR1 is WNHNN, CDR2 SYGVQD, per germline (reference sequence). The CDR3 consists of 18 residues. The V and J ends lost 10 bases and 0 bases, in that order; junction bases with no gene match: 15. The DNA for the CDR3 is TGCGCCACCACCGGGACAGGGGCAATCTACCGCTCTGGAAACACCATATATTTT. It translates to CATTGTGAIYRSGNTIYF.

This rearrangement joins TRBV29-1 to TRBJ2-6; 8 bases are a match to TRBD1. V gave up 6 bases and J gave up 1 base; unmatched junction bases: 5. Germline CDR1 SQVTM, CDR2 ANQGSEA. The CDR3 sequence is 15 residues long. The CDR3 region has the DNA TGCAGCGTCGGGACAGGAACATCTGGGGCCAACGTCCTGACTTTC. It translates to CSVGTGTSGANVLTF.

This chain uses TRBV18 with TRBJ2-7; no clear D. Trimming removed 3 bases from V and 4 bases from J, with 13 bases in between. CDR1 is KGHSH and CDR2 is LQKENI in the germline V gene. The CDR3 has 14 residues. The CDR3 region is CASSPEMTFYEQYF. For the CDR3, the DNA is TGTGCCAGCTCACCCGAAATGACATTTTACGAGCAGTACTTC. Supplemented by reference TRBV18 and TRBJ2-7, the full variable domain reads NAGVMQNPRHLVRRRGQEARLRCSPMKGHSHVYWYRQLPEEGLKFMVYLQKENIIDESGMPKERFSAEFPKEGPSILRIQQVVRGDSAAYFCASSPEMTFYEQYFGPGTRLTVT.

The chain employs TRBV6-1 and TRBJ2-7; 8 bases align to TRBD2. With 2 bases clipped from V and 3 bases from J, the junction kept 9 bases outside the gene matches. The CDR3 is made up of 16 amino acids. Looked up from germline, CDR1 is MNHNS and CDR2 is SASEGT. The chain's CDR3 is CASSETLTSVSYEQYF. The CDR3, as DNA: TGTGCCAGCAGTGAAACCCTGACTAGCGTCAGCTACGAGCAGTACTTC.

The chain combines TRBV11-2 with TRBJ2-5, with a tentative D call TRBD2 (5 bases). There are 16 residues in the CDR3. The V gene's germline CDR1 is SGHAT and CDR2 FQNNGV. Trimming pared 3 bases from V and 9 bases from J, leaving 23 bases between. The chain's CDR3 is CASSLEGLMGSEAQYF. CDR3 bases: TGTGCCAGCAGCTTGGAAGGGCTTATGGGTTCGGAGGCCCAGTACTTC.

This chain connects TRBV9 to TRBJ1-5, with 9 bases identical to TRBD1. Per germline, CDR1 SGDLS and CDR2 YYNGEE. V was pared by 4 bases and J by 4 bases, with 6 bases of the junction left unmatched. The CDR3 has 15 residues. The CDR3 sequence is CASSLRQGGNQPQHF. In nucleotides, the CDR3 is TGTGCCAGCAGCTTACGACAGGGGGGGAATCAGCCCCAGCATTTT.